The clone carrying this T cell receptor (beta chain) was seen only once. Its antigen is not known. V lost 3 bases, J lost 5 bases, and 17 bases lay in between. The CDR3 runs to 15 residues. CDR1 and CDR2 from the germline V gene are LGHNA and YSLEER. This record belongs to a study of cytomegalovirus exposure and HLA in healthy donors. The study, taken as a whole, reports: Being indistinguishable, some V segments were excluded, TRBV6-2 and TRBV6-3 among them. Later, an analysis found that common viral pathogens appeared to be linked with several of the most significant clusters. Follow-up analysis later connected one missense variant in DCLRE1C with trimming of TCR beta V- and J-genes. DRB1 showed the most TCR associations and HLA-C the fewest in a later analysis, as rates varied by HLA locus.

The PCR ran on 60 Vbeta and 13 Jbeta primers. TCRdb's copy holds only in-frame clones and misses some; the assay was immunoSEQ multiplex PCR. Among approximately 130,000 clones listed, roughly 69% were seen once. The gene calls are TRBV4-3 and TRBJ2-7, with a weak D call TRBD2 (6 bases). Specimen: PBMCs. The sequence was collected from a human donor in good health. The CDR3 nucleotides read TGCGCCAGCAGCCAGGGGCTAGCGCTATCCCACGAGCAGTACTTC. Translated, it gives CASSQGLALSHEQYF.